The present T cell receptor beta chain was sequenced within a study of cytomegalovirus exposure and HLA in healthy donors. Amplification used 60 Vbeta primers and 13 Jbeta primers. The repertoire was sequenced with immunoSEQ multiplex PCR; TCRdb's copy has only in-frame clones and lacks some. The sample shows 89,000 or so clones, roughly 73% of them seen only once. This clone occurred once. Its antigen is not identified. The germline gives CDR1 SGHNT, CDR2 YENEEA. V lost 5 bases to trimming and J lost 5 bases; unmatched junction nucleotides: 2. The CDR3 contains 12 residues. Whole-study results and caveats: Immune exposure was documented only through CMV serostatus.

Material for sequencing was PBMCs. The source is a boy aged 5-17 years in good health and CMV-seronegative. The V call is TRBV11-3, the J call TRBJ2-7; 8 bases are shared with TRBD1. The CDR3 protein is CASSGQGNEQYF. CDR3 nucleotides: TGTGCCAGCAGCGGACAGGGTAACGAGCAGTACTTC.